The 26 T cell receptor beta chains given below trace back to one sample, sequenced in a study of blood T cells in healthy people across ages. For the second PCR, which ran for roughly 6 to 12 cycles, a sample-barcoded 5' primer and a J-beta primer mix were used. TCRdb reprocessed the 5' RACE reads with MiXCR, giving one entry per CDR3 protein. Among some 1,500,000 distinct CDR3 sequences listed, under 55% were seen once. The specimen was blood. These receptors all stem from a woman between 18 and 29 years old in good health.

The J gene is TRBJ1-5, the V gene TRBV29-1, with TRBD1 as a possible D gene (6 bases). Trimming cost V 4 bases and J 4 bases, with 17 bases left between them. The length of the CDR3 is 15 residues. The germline CDR1 and CDR2 sequences are SQVTM and ANQGSEA. The CDR3 region has the DNA TGCAGCGTTGCCCAGGGGCCTTTTGGAAATCAGCCCCAGCATTTT. This gives the protein CSVAQGPFGNQPQHF.

This chain joins TRBV5-1 and TRBJ2-7; maybe TRBD1 (5 bases). The CDR3 has 13 amino acids. The germline V gene encodes CDR1 SGHRS and CDR2 YFSETQ. V was cut by 4 bases and J by 4 bases, with 12 bases left in between. The chain's CDR3 is CASSPLQGYEQYF. CDR3 coding DNA: TGCGCCAGCAGCCCCCTTCAGGGTTACGAGCAGTACTTC.

The chain is built from TRBV5-1 and TRBJ2-1, with 11 nucleotides matching TRBD1. Germline CDR1 and CDR2: SGHRS and YFSETQ. V gave up 5 bases and J gave up 8 bases; unmatched junction bases: 9. The CDR3 extends over 15 amino acids. The CDR3 DNA follows: TGCGCCAGCAGAGAGGGACAGGGGGTTTTGTATGAGCAGTTCTTC. It translates to CASREGQGVLYEQFF.

This chain links TRBV12-3 or TRBV12-4 with TRBJ2-1; D gene unclear. The CDR3 extends over 17 amino acids. Between the trimmed V and J ends, which lost 7 bases and 0 bases, there was a span of 19 bases. CDR3 region: CASTPLPTLSSYNEQFF. In DNA, the CDR3 is TGTGCCAGCACCCCCCTCCCCACACTGAGCTCCTACAATGAGCAGTTCTTC.

The chain combines TRBV10-3 with TRBJ2-1, with D possibly TRBD1 on 7 matching bases. Germline loops: CDR1 ENHRY, CDR2 SYGVKD. Trimming took off 5 bases at V and 5 bases at J, with 19 bases between the two ends. The CDR3 sequence is 16 residues long. The CDR3 DNA follows: TGTGCCATCAGTACAGGGGCGGCTAGCGACAACAATGAGCAGTTCTTC. Its translation is CAISTGAASDNNEQFF.

CDR3 sequence reads: CASSLFSVGSGANVLTF. In DNA, the CDR3 is TGTGCCAGCAGCTTGTTTTCGGTCGGGTCTGGGGCCAACGTCCTGACTTTC. The chain links TRBV7-2 to TRBJ2-6; D is unclear. CDR1 and CDR2 (germline): SGHTA, FQGNSA. CDR3 length equals 17 residues. Between the trimmed V and J ends, which lost 3 bases and 1 base, there was a span of 13 bases.

This clonotype was found a few times. The chain joins TRBV6-6 to TRBJ1-5; 10 bases align to TRBD1. The CDR3 covers 15 residues. The V and J ends lost 2 bases and 9 bases, in that order; junction bases with no gene match: 7. CDR1 MNHNY and CDR2 SVGAGI come from the germline V gene (reference sequence). Here the CDR3 DNA reads TGTGCCAGCAGTTACGAGACAGGGGGCTCTAGGCCCCAGCATTTT. Encoded protein: CASSYETGGSRPQHF.

This clonotype came up a few times. The chain links TRBV7-9 to TRBJ2-1; tentative D call: TRBD2 (5 bases). V was clipped by 0 bases and J by 0 bases, with 15 bases between them. The CDR3 is 18 residues long. In germline, CDR1 is SEHNR, CDR2 FQNEAQ (reference sequence). DNA of the CDR3: TGTGCCAGCAGCTTAGCGACGGGGTTTGGTAACTCCTACAATGAGCAGTTCTTC. Protein product: CASSLATGFGNSYNEQFF.

In this sample, this clonotype turned up a few times. This chain connects TRBV4-2 to TRBJ2-1; TRBD1 matches at 7 bases. V lost 6 bases to trimming and J lost 5 bases; unmatched junction nucleotides: 10. Germline V gene data show CDR1 as LGHNA and CDR2 as YNFKEQ. The CDR3 has 15 residues. The CDR3, as DNA: TGTGCCAGCAGTCGAACCGGGACAGAAAACAATGAGCAGTTCTTC. It specifies CASSRTGTENNEQFF.

V usage is TRBV28 and J usage is TRBJ1-2, with D possibly being TRBD1 (6 bases). Trimming stripped 1 base from V and 8 bases from J, with 23 bases between. CDR3 length equals 17 residues. The germline gives CDR1 MDHEN, CDR2 SYDVKM. DNA for the CDR3: TGTGCCAGCAGTTTATTTGGCCGGATAACAGGGATGGCGGGCTACACCTTC. Translation: CASSLFGRITGMAGYTF.

The chain is built from TRBV4-3 and TRBJ2-1, with TRBD2 matching over 9 bases. The V gene end was trimmed by 0 bases and the J gene end by 0 bases; junction bases not matched to a gene: 3. This CDR3 has 17 amino acids. CDR1 is LGHNA and CDR2 is YSLEER in the germline V gene. The CDR3 is CASSQDLAGFSYNEQFF. In DNA, the CDR3 is TGCGCCAGCAGCCAAGATCTAGCGGGGTTCTCCTACAATGAGCAGTTCTTC.

This clonotype came up a few times. The CDR3 nucleotides are TGCAGTGCTAGCTTTGCCCCGGGAAATAAGAGGAACATTCAGTACTTC. Residues: CSASFAPGNKRNIQYF. The V and J genes are TRBV20-1 and TRBJ2-4; D is possibly TRBD2 (5 bases). V lost 3 bases and J 7 bases, leaving 22 bases between the germline ends. Germline V gene sequence: CDR1 DFQATT, CDR2 SNEGSKA (reference sequence). This CDR3 has 16 residues.

The CDR3 nucleotides read TGTGGGGTCGGGATGAACACTGAAGCTTTCTTT. It codes for CGVGMNTEAFF. This rearrangement joins TRBV28 to TRBJ1-1; D is uncertain. Germline V lookup: CDR1 MDHEN, CDR2 SYDVKM. This CDR3 contains 11 residues.

V usage is TRBV7-2 and J usage is TRBJ2-3; D is possibly TRBD2 (5 bases). Per the germline V gene, CDR1 is SGHTA and CDR2 is FQGNSA. The germline V and J ends were trimmed by 5 bases and 6 bases, with 18 bases remaining between them. This CDR3 comprises 15 residues. CDR3: CASSGRVIGGDTQYF. CDR3 bases: TGTGCCAGCAGCGGGCGGGTGATCGGCGGCGATACGCAGTATTTT.

This sequence joins TRBV4-1 and TRBJ1-2; D call uncertain. This CDR3 is 17 amino acids long. Trimming removed 0 bases at V and 4 bases at J, with 18 bases between. Germline V gene sequence: CDR1 MGHRA, CDR2 YSYEKL. In nucleotides, the CDR3 is TGCGCCAGCAGCCAAGATCCCACCCAGACGGCACGCTATGGCTACACCTTC. Its translation: CASSQDPTQTARYGYTF.

This clonotype was seen only a few times. The chain links TRBV11-2 to TRBJ2-7, with TRBD1 as a possible D gene (6 bases). There are 15 residues in the CDR3. The V and J ends lost 1 base and 3 bases respectively, with 13 bases between them. Per the germline V gene, CDR1 is SGHAT and CDR2 is FQNNGV. The CDR3 loop is CASSLGSGQLYEQYF. Here the CDR3 DNA reads TGTGCCAGCAGCTTAGGTTCCGGACAGCTCTACGAGCAGTACTTC.

CDR3 sequence (DNA): TGTGCCAGCAGCTCACTAGGGGACAGGGCGACAGATACGCAGTATTTT. Translating it yields CASSSLGDRATDTQYF. V and J are TRBV5-6 and TRBJ2-3, with 9 bases lining up with TRBD1. The CDR3 totals 16 residues. Germline V CDR1 and CDR2: SGHDT, YYEEEE. Unmatched junction bases numbered 8, after V lost 3 bases and J lost 3 bases.

This clonotype was seen only a few times. The chain recombines TRBV5-4 with TRBJ1-2, with TRBD1 matching over 9 bases. V gave up 4 bases and J gave up 6 bases; unmatched junction bases: 7. Germline CDR1 reads SGHNT; CDR2 reads YYREEE (reference sequence). The CDR3 length is 14 residues. CDR3 DNA: TGTGCCAGCAGCCTCGGACAGGGGCCGAATGGCTACACCTTC. The encoded protein is CASSLGQGPNGYTF.

This clonotype was seen only once. The chain carries TRBV11-2 and TRBJ2-7; D unresolved. The closer fit of TRBJ2-5 to the DNA end suggests the J call may be wrong. The CDR3 has 13 amino acids. CDR1 SGHAT and CDR2 FQNNGV come from the germline V gene. CDR3 nucleotide sequence: TGTGCCAGCAGCCGGGTGTTCGGTGAGACCCAGTACTTC. Translated, it gives CASSRVFGETQYF.

The sample holds a few counts of this clonotype. The chain uses TRBV29-1 and TRBJ2-5, with 10 bases matching TRBD1. V dropped 2 bases and J dropped 2; count of bases not matched to a gene: 8. This CDR3 has 16 amino acids. Germline lookup yields CDR1 SQVTM and CDR2 ANQGSEA. CDR3 in DNA: TGCAGCGTTGAACCCCCCGGGACAGGGGTTCAAGAGACCCAGTACTTC. Translating gives CSVEPPGTGVQETQYF.

The V and J genes are TRBV20-1 and TRBJ1-2, with no clear D. This CDR3 region has 12 residues. V lost 3 bases, J lost 5 bases, and 10 bases lay in between. Per the germline V gene, CDR1 is DFQATT and CDR2 is SNEGSKA (reference sequence). The CDR3 here is CSASGPYYGYTF. The CDR3 DNA reads as TGCAGTGCTAGTGGGCCATATTATGGCTACACCTTC.

The chain combines TRBV20-1 with TRBJ2-5; the match to TRBD1 covers 7 bases. Trimming at V came to 5 bases and at J to 5 bases, leaving 11 bases not matched to a gene. Germline V lookup: CDR1 DFQATT, CDR2 SNEGSKA (reference sequence). The CDR3 is 14 amino acids. CDR3 nucleotide sequence: TGCAGTGCTGACGACAGGGACCGACGGGAGACCCAGTACTTC. Protein: CSADDRDRRETQYF.

The chain carries TRBV7-8 and TRBJ2-4; the D is unclear. The J call may be faulty, since TRBJ2-7 better matches the DNA end. The germline V gene encodes CDR1 SGHVS and CDR2 FQNEAQ. The CDR3 is made up of 13 amino acids. CDR3 nucleotides: TGTGCCAGCAGCGATGAGGCAGTGTACGAGCAGTACTTC. Translating gives CASSDEAVYEQYF.

Only a few counts were recorded for this clonotype. The chain employs TRBV2 and TRBJ2-1; TRBD2 agrees at 7 bases. The CDR3 runs to 13 residues. Trimming took 8 bases from V and 7 from J; bases not matched to a gene: 8. Germline CDR1 SNHLY, CDR2 FYNNEI. CDR3 DNA: TGTGCCAGCTCTTGGGGCGGGGGAAATGAGCAGTTCTTC. Translated: CASSWGGGNEQFF.

This clonotype was observed once. The gene calls are TRBV7-9 and TRBJ1-2; TRBD1 matches at 7 bases. The CDR3 has 16 residues. With V trimmed by 2 bases and J by 5 bases, 11 bases remained unmatched. Germline-derived CDR1 and CDR2 are SEHNR and FQNEAQ (reference sequence). The CDR3 protein is CASSLRTGAHLYGYTF. CDR3 coding DNA: TGTGCCAGCAGCTTAAGGACAGGAGCGCACCTATATGGCTACACCTTC. Full variable domain (remainder filled in from reference TRBV7-9 and TRBJ1-2): DTGVSQNPRHKITKRGQNVTFRCDPISEHNRLYWYRQTLGQGPEFLTYFQNEAQLEKSRLLSDRFSAERPKGSFSTLEIQRTEQGDSAMYLCASSLRTGAHLYGYTFGSGTRLTVV.

This chain links TRBV6-2 or TRBV6-3 with TRBJ2-7; TRBD2 aligns across 14 bases. Germline V gene lookup returns CDR1 MNHEY and CDR2 SVGEGT. The CDR3 loop spans 17 amino acids. The V segment lost 6 bases and the J segment 5 bases; nucleotides outside the gene matches: 12. CDR3 sequence reads: CASRIPGTSGRKHEQYF. CDR3 DNA: TGTGCCAGCAGAATCCCCGGGACTAGCGGGAGAAAACACGAGCAGTACTTC.